This entry lists 21 T cell receptor beta chains sequenced from one sample in a study of blood T cell repertoires in COVID-19. The assay was immunoSEQ multiplex PCR, and TCRdb's table has in-frame clones only and misses some. The sample has fewer than 90,000 clones; 80% are singletons. Sequenced sample: peripheral blood. All receptors derive from a woman of 80 years or more with acute or convalescent COVID-19.

The chain joins TRBV15 to TRBJ2-1, with TRBD2 matching 13 bases. This CDR3 has 20 amino acids. CDR1 and CDR2 from the germline V gene are LNHNV and YYDKDF (reference sequence). Losses at the gene ends were 1 base for V and 2 bases for J; bases not matched to a gene: 11. CDR3 amino acids: CATSRVLAGGPGIPYNEQFF. The CDR3 DNA reads TGTGCCACCAGCAGAGTACTAGCGGGAGGGCCTGGTATCCCCTACAATGAGCAGTTCTTC.

In DNA form, the CDR3 reads TGTGCCAGCAGCCAAGGGACTAGCGGGAGGGCTGGGCGCTACGAGCAGTACTTC. Translating it yields CASSQGTSGRAGRYEQYF. This chain uses TRBV4-2 with TRBJ2-7; 15 bases match TRBD2. J was trimmed by 3 bases and V by 1 base; bases with no gene match: 7. CDR3 length: 18 residues. CDR1 LGHNA and CDR2 YNFKEQ come from the germline V gene.

The rearrangement links TRBV19 to TRBJ1-1, with 7 bases fitting TRBD1. Germline V gives CDR1 LNHDA, CDR2 SQIVND (reference sequence). This CDR3 has 15 residues. The V gene end was trimmed by 5 bases and the J gene end by 3 bases; junction bases not matched to a gene: 9. CDR3 nucleotides: TGTGCCAGTAGTCTATACGACAGGGAGGACACTGAAGCTTTCTTT. Amino acid sequence: CASSLYDREDTEAFF.

In this sample, this clone turned up once. The chain has TRBV5-1 and TRBJ2-1; 9 bases are shared with TRBD1. The CDR3 spans 15 residues. Unmatched junction bases numbered 6, after V lost 4 bases and J lost 4 bases. CDR1 and CDR2 from the germline V gene are SGHRS and YFSETQ. CDR3 in amino acids: CASSPPGQGYNEQFF. Here the CDR3 DNA reads TGCGCCAGCAGCCCCCCGGGACAGGGTTACAATGAGCAGTTCTTC.

V is TRBV9 and J is TRBJ1-2, with D perhaps matching TRBD1 (6 bases). The CDR3 length is 16 residues. Germline CDR1 is SGDLS and CDR2 is YYNGEE. V was pared by 5 bases and J by 0 bases, with 17 bases between. CDR3 sequence: CASRGTLTGTNYGYTF. CDR3 DNA sequence: TGTGCCAGCAGGGGCACACTGACAGGCACTAACTATGGCTACACCTTC.

The rearrangement links TRBV4-2 to TRBJ2-3, with a tentative D call TRBD2 (5 bases). The length of the CDR3 is 17 residues. V shed 1 base and J shed 4 bases, with 18 bases lying between them. Germline V gene data show CDR1 as LGHNA and CDR2 as YNFKEQ. The chain's CDR3 is CASSQVTGERFSDTQYF. As DNA, the CDR3 is TGTGCCAGCAGCCAAGTCACCGGGGAGCGGTTCTCAGATACGCAGTATTTT.

The CDR3 DNA sequence: TGCGCCAGCAGAAGGGACAGGCTACTGAACACTGAAGCTTTCTTT. This codes for CASRRDRLLNTEAFF. V gene TRBV10-1 combines with J gene TRBJ1-1; 8 positions match TRBD1. The trim removed 6 bases at V and 0 bases at J, leaving 6 bases unmatched. In germline, CDR1 is WNHNN, CDR2 SYGVQD (reference sequence). The CDR3 loop spans 15 amino acids.

V usage is TRBV27 and J usage is TRBJ2-6; D unresolved. CDR1 is MNHEY, CDR2 SMNVEV, per germline (reference sequence). V lost 4 bases and J lost 0, with 7 bases in between. This CDR3 contains 15 residues. The DNA for the CDR3 is TGTGCCAGCAGTTCCCCATTCTCTGGGGCCAACGTCCTGACTTTC. Translation: CASSSPFSGANVLTF.

The chain employs TRBV5-1 and TRBJ2-1; tentative D call: TRBD1 (6 bases). Trimming removed 2 bases from V and 4 bases from J, with 13 bases in between. The CDR3 loop spans 15 amino acids. CDR1 is SGHRS, CDR2 YFSETQ, per germline. This CDR3 reads CASSLLPGEYNEQFF. DNA for the CDR3: TGCGCCAGCAGCTTATTACCAGGGGAATACAATGAGCAGTTCTTC.

The J gene is TRBJ1-2, the V gene TRBV25-1, with D unclear. Trimming left V 1 base short and J 13 bases short, with 16 bases between. There are 13 residues in the CDR3. Germline V gene sequence: CDR1 MGHDK, CDR2 SYGVNS. CDR3 sequence: CASSEFFGRPGTF. CDR3 in DNA: TGTGCCAGCAGTGAATTTTTCGGCCGCCCAGGCACCTTC.

This rearrangement joins TRBV3-1 (or the pseudogene TRBV3-2) to TRBJ1-5; TRBD1 matches at 11 bases. This CDR3 is built from 15 residues. CDR1 and CDR2 from the germline V gene are LGHDT and YNNKEL (reference sequence). The J segment lost 6 bases and the V segment lost 6 bases, leaving 7 bases of the junction unmatched. The CDR3 bases are TGTGCCAGCAGTTTTGGGACAGGGGGTTTTCAGCCCCAGCATTTT. This translates into CASSFGTGGFQPQHF.

This clone was found once. The chain combines TRBV3-1 (or the pseudogene TRBV3-2) with TRBJ1-2; 7 nucleotides match TRBD1. CDR1 and CDR2 (germline): LGHDT, YNNKEL (reference sequence). This CDR3 is built from 13 residues. V lost 4 bases, J lost 7 bases, and 6 bases stayed unmatched. CDR3 protein: CASSRGGAGGYTF. The CDR3 bases are TGTGCCAGCAGCCGAGGGGGCGCAGGTGGCTACACCTTC.

The chain uses TRBV6-1 and TRBJ2-7; 7 nucleotides match TRBD2. After removal of 2 bases from V and 5 bases from J, the junction contained 9 bases not matched to a gene. Germline V lookup: CDR1 MNHNS, CDR2 SASEGT. The CDR3 totals 15 residues. In DNA form, the CDR3 reads TGTGCCAGCAGTGAACGGCGAGCGGGGTACCACGAGCAGTACTTC. Its translation: CASSERRAGYHEQYF.

V and J are TRBV19 and TRBJ1-6, with D tentatively TRBD1 (5 bases). CDR1 and CDR2 (germline): LNHDA, SQIVND (reference sequence). The CDR3 totals 15 residues. V lost 0 bases, J lost 5 bases, and 8 bases lay in between. The CDR3 nucleotides read TGTGCCAGTAGTATAGAAGGGGCTCATAATTCACCCCTCCACTTT. Residues: CASSIEGAHNSPLHF.

This chain joins TRBV30 and TRBJ1-5; D is undetermined. Germline V lookup: CDR1 GTSNPN, CDR2 SVGIG (reference sequence). Trimming shortened V by 3 bases and J by 0 bases, and 6 bases separated the two germline ends. The CDR3 is 13 residues long. The CDR3 DNA sequence: TGTGCCTGGAGCAGTTATAGCAATCAGCCCCAGCATTTT. Amino acid sequence: CAWSSYSNQPQHF.

The chain carries TRBV9 and TRBJ1-1; D is unresolved. Germline V gene lookup returns CDR1 SGDLS and CDR2 YYNGEE. This CDR3 comprises 14 residues. Trimming removed 4 bases at V and 0 bases at J, with 10 bases between. The CDR3 loop reads CASSKSGMNTEAFF. The CDR3 DNA sequence: TGTGCCAGCAGCAAGTCAGGAATGAACACTGAAGCTTTCTTT.

CDR3 region: CASSGQQRRTSPLHF. The CDR3 DNA follows: TGTGCCAGCAGTGGTCAACAGCGGAGGACTTCACCCCTCCACTTT. This chain uses TRBV2 with TRBJ1-6, with D unclear. The length of the CDR3 is 15 residues. Germline CDR1 reads SNHLY; CDR2 reads FYNNEI. The V and J ends lost 4 bases and 9 bases respectively, with 16 bases between them.

V usage is TRBV6-2 or TRBV6-3 and J usage is TRBJ2-5; D is uncertain. Germline V gene data show CDR1 as MNHEY and CDR2 as SVGEGT. The CDR3 has 14 residues. Trimming took off 2 bases at V and 0 bases at J, with 7 bases between the two ends. The CDR3 here is CASSYVGYQETQYF. In DNA form, the CDR3 reads TGTGCCAGCAGTTACGTCGGGTACCAAGAGACCCAGTACTTC.

The genes are TRBV5-6 and TRBJ2-1; 8 nucleotides line up with TRBD2. Germline V CDR1 and CDR2: SGHDT, YYEEEE. This CDR3 comprises 14 residues. V lost 4 bases, J lost 10 bases, and 10 bases stayed unmatched. This CDR3 is CASSRGLVSGEQFF. The CDR3 DNA follows: TGTGCCAGCAGCCGGGGACTAGTATCTGGGGAGCAGTTCTTC. The full variable domain, rest sourced from reference TRBV5-6 and TRBJ2-1, is DAGVTQSPTHLIKTRGQQVTLRCSPKSGHDTVSWYQQALGQGPQFIFQYYEEEERQRGNFPDRFSGHQFPNYSSELNVNALLLGDSALYLCASSRGLVSGEQFFGPGTRLTVL.

The chain combines TRBV2 with TRBJ2-7; 8 positions agree with TRBD1. The germline V gene encodes CDR1 SNHLY and CDR2 FYNNEI. Germline trimming cut 4 bases from V and 6 bases from J; bases unmatched to any gene: 11. The CDR3 totals 15 residues. The CDR3 nucleotides are TGTGCCAGCAGTGTGGTGCAGGGGGCGCTTAGCGAGCAGTACTTC. Protein sequence: CASSVVQGALSEQYF.

The rearrangement uses TRBV11-3 and TRBJ2-3; TRBD2 aligns across 8 bases. Per germline, CDR1 SGHNT and CDR2 YENEEA. The trim removed 6 bases at V and 12 bases at J, leaving 11 bases unmatched. The CDR3 sequence is 13 residues long. This CDR3 reads CASSISGIGLQYF. The CDR3 DNA sequence: TGTGCCAGCAGTATTAGCGGGATTGGACTTCAGTATTTT.